This TCR beta chain was captured in a study of T cells expressing NK-cell markers. Looking at the study overall: Sequencing of TCR beta repertoires drew on sorted CD3+CD56+NKG2C+, CD3+CD56+NKG2C- and CD3+CD56-NKG2C+ T cells. General study findings and limits: The CD3+CD56-NKG2C+ fraction was also led by these clonotypes in several donors.

Turning to this clonotype: What it binds is not known.

CDR3 length: 13 amino acids. Per germline, CDR1 SSHAT and CDR2 FNYEAQ (reference sequence). After re-calling the 5' RACE reads, TCRdb lists one entry per CDR3 protein, DNA absent. The clone table shows more than 120,000 distinct CDR3 sequences, with the ten largest holding 10% to 15%. The source is a man aged 18 to 29 in good health. Material: blood T cells: a sorted CD56 or NKG2C T cell subset, CD4+ or CD8+ T cells, or bulk PBMC T cells (not recorded which). The chain combines TRBV7-7 with TRBJ2-3; TCRdb designates TRBD1, a call that cannot be tested without DNA. CDR3 sequence reads: CASSPGSTDTQYF.